A single TCR beta chain is shown here with its context. This record comes from a study of blood T cell repertoires in COVID-19. V dropped 0 bases and J dropped 8; count of bases not matched to a gene: 6. CDR3 length: 16 residues. The germline CDR1 and CDR2 sequences are LGHDT and YNNKEL (reference sequence). Some clones are missing from TCRdb's copy, which holds only in-frame ones; the method was immunoSEQ multiplex PCR. This table has approximately 82,000 clones, roughly 78% appearing once. This receptor was identified in a man aged 45-65 years with active or convalescent COVID-19. Input material: peripheral blood. The J gene is TRBJ1-4, the V gene TRBV3-1 (or the pseudogene TRBV3-2); 10 bases align to TRBD1. CDR3 nucleotides: TGTGCCAGCAGCCAAGATCAGACAGGGGGCAGGGAAAAACTGTTTTTT. It translates to CASSQDQTGGREKLFF.